The next 20 T cell receptor beta chains were all read from a single sample in a study of T cell responses to AZD1222 COVID-19 vaccine. Some clones are missing from TCRdb's copy, which holds only in-frame ones; the method was immunoSEQ multiplex PCR. The sample yields about 130,000 clones, about 94% seen once. Sequenced material: peripheral blood, taken on day 0 of AZD1222 vaccination. The receptors come from an adult in good health.

This clone was counted once. The chain has TRBV2 and TRBJ1-2, with 8 bases that match TRBD1. Per the germline V gene, CDR1 is SNHLY and CDR2 is FYNNEI. This CDR3 comprises 14 residues. V lost 6 bases, J lost 6 bases, and 9 bases stayed unmatched. CDR3 nucleotide sequence: TGTGCCAGCAGACAGGACAGGGCGGGTAATGGCTACACCTTC. Residues: CASRQDRAGNGYTF.

The J gene is TRBJ2-1, the V gene TRBV11-1, with 15 nucleotides matching TRBD2. Germline trimming cut 4 bases from V and 7 bases from J; bases unmatched to any gene: 2. The CDR3 runs to 15 residues. CDR1 and CDR2 (germline): SGHAT, FQDESV (reference sequence). This CDR3 reads CASSSGLAGGNEQFF. The CDR3 DNA reads TGTGCCAGCAGCTCCGGACTAGCGGGGGGGAATGAGCAGTTCTTC.

This clone has just one count. The chain combines TRBV2 with TRBJ2-7, with D uncertain. CDR1 is SNHLY and CDR2 is FYNNEI in the germline V gene. V lost 8 bases, J lost 1 base, and 15 bases lay in between. The CDR3 length is 14 residues. CDR3 sequence reads: CASSRLPGSYEQYF. The CDR3 coding sequence is TGTGCCAGCTCGAGACTCCCTGGGTCCTACGAGCAGTACTTC.

CDR3 sequence: CASGREVNTEAFF. As DNA, the CDR3 is TGTGCCAGCGGGCGGGAAGTGAACACTGAAGCTTTCTTT. This chain joins TRBV2 and TRBJ1-1; D is ambiguous. This CDR3 spans 13 amino acids. The V end lost 8 bases, the J end lost 0 bases, and 10 bases lay between the germline ends. Germline-derived CDR1 and CDR2 are SNHLY and FYNNEI.

The chain recombines TRBV19 with TRBJ1-5, with 8 bases identical to TRBD1. The CDR3 is 15 residues long. With 5 bases clipped from V and 6 bases from J, the junction kept 9 bases outside the gene matches. Per the germline V gene, CDR1 is LNHDA and CDR2 is SQIVND (reference sequence). This CDR3 is CASSPRTGLGQPQHF. In nucleotides, the CDR3 is TGTGCCAGTAGTCCTCGGACAGGGTTGGGTCAGCCCCAGCATTTT.

The chain has TRBV19 and TRBJ1-6; D is unclear. The CDR3 consists of 15 residues. Germline values: CDR1 LNHDA, CDR2 SQIVND (reference sequence). Trimming cost V 6 bases and J 6 bases, with 15 bases left between them. CDR3 amino acids: CASRGWAEANSPLHF. The CDR3 DNA reads TGTGCCAGTAGAGGATGGGCAGAAGCTAATTCACCCCTCCACTTT.

The genes are TRBV5-1 and TRBJ2-7; tentatively, D is TRBD1 (7 bases). Trimming pared 6 bases from V and 0 bases from J, leaving 13 bases between. Germline CDR1 SGHRS, CDR2 YFSETQ. The CDR3 extends over 14 amino acids. CDR3 amino acids: CASTPRGDSYEQYF. The CDR3 region has the DNA TGCGCCAGCACCCCCAGGGGGGACTCCTACGAGCAGTACTTC.

This clone was counted a single time. CDR3: CASSLTGSPVGETQYF. In DNA, the CDR3 is TGCGCCAGCAGCTTAACAGGCAGTCCTGTGGGTGAGACCCAGTACTTC. The V and J genes are TRBV5-1 and TRBJ2-5; maybe TRBD1 (5 bases). V shed 2 bases and J shed 5 bases, with 19 bases lying between them. The CDR3 is made up of 16 amino acids. Germline values: CDR1 SGHRS, CDR2 YFSETQ. The full variable domain, rest sourced from reference TRBV5-1 and TRBJ2-5, is KAGVTQTPRYLIKTRGQQVTLSCSPISGHRSVSWYQQTPGQGLQFLFEYFSETQRNKGNFPGRFSGRQFSNSRSEMNVSTLELGDSALYLCASSLTGSPVGETQYFGPGTRLLVL.

CDR3 amino acids: CASSYFTGAGGYTF. The DNA of the CDR3 is TGTGCCAGCAGTTACTTTACAGGGGCGGGAGGCTACACCTTC. This sequence joins TRBV6-5 and TRBJ1-2, with 7 bases aligning to TRBD1. The junction had 7 bases not matched to a gene; V was cut back by 1 base and J by 8 bases. The CDR3 covers 14 residues. Germline CDR1 and CDR2: MNHEY and SVGAGI.

The J gene is TRBJ1-5, the V gene TRBV27, with D tentatively TRBD1 (6 bases). Germline loops: CDR1 MNHEY, CDR2 SMNVEV (reference sequence). The V gene lost 5 bases and the J gene lost 3 bases, with 11 bases spanning the gap. The CDR3 has 14 amino acids. The CDR3 DNA sequence: TGTGCCAGCAGTCCGACAGGCGCCAATCAGCCCCAGCATTTT. Amino acids: CASSPTGANQPQHF.

This chain connects TRBV7-9 to TRBJ1-5; 9 nucleotides match TRBD1. The germline CDR1 and CDR2 sequences are SEHNR and FQNEAQ (reference sequence). This CDR3 contains 18 residues. The J segment lost 0 bases and the V segment lost 5 bases, leaving 11 bases of the junction unmatched. The CDR3 here is CASSPGQGHAYSNQPQHF. CDR3 DNA: TGTGCCAGCAGCCCGGGACAGGGACACGCTTATAGCAATCAGCCCCAGCATTTT. The whole variable domain, remainder taken from reference TRBV7-9 and TRBJ1-5, is DTGVSQNPRHKITKRGQNVTFRCDPISEHNRLYWYRQTLGQGPEFLTYFQNEAQLEKSRLLSDRFSAERPKGSFSTLEIQRTEQGDSAMYLCASSPGQGHAYSNQPQHFGDGTRLSIL.

The chain joins TRBV18 to TRBJ2-7, with TRBD1 matching over 9 bases. J gave up 5 bases and V 4 bases, and 9 bases lay outside the gene matches. Looked up from germline, CDR1 is KGHSH and CDR2 is LQKENI. This CDR3 has 15 residues. CDR3 sequence: CASSLTQGQGNEQYF. The CDR3 DNA reads TGTGCCAGCTCACTCACCCAGGGACAGGGAAACGAGCAGTACTTC.

CDR3 in DNA: TGTGCCAGCTCACCTGCCAGGGGAACTAATGAAAAACTGTTTTTT. This translates into CASSPARGTNEKLFF. This chain joins TRBV18 and TRBJ1-4; D may be TRBD1 (6 bases). Between the trimmed V and J ends, which lost 3 bases and 1 base, there was a span of 9 bases. Germline loops: CDR1 KGHSH, CDR2 LQKENI. This CDR3 spans 15 amino acids.

V usage is TRBV9 and J usage is TRBJ1-4, with D possibly being TRBD1 (5 bases). The CDR3 is 17 amino acids. V gave up 0 bases and J gave up 7 bases, with 19 bases separating them. Germline assignment: CDR1 SGDLS and CDR2 YYNGEE. The CDR3 sequence is CASSVGGGVGYGEKLFF. The CDR3 bases are TGTGCCAGCAGCGTAGGAGGAGGGGTCGGCTACGGTGAAAAACTGTTTTTT. Looking up the rest from reference TRBV9 and TRBJ1-4 gives the full variable domain: DSGVTQTPKHLITATGQRVTLRCSPRSGDLSVYWYQQSLDQGLQFLIQYYNGEERAKGNILERFSAQQFPDLHSELNLSSLELGDSALYFCASSVGGGVGYGEKLFFGSGTQLSVL.

V gene TRBV6-5 combines with J gene TRBJ1-3; D call uncertain. With 6 bases removed from V and 0 bases from J, the gap between germline ends came to 12 bases. The germline CDR1 and CDR2 sequences are MNHEY and SVGAGI. This CDR3 region has 15 residues. The CDR3 region has the DNA TGTGCCAGCAGCAGCGCCCAAACCTCTGGAAACACCATATATTTT. As protein: CASSSAQTSGNTIYF.

The rearrangement joins TRBV2 to TRBJ1-1, with TRBD1 as a possible D gene (5 bases). The CDR3 consists of 14 residues. Germline values: CDR1 SNHLY, CDR2 FYNNEI. Trimming pared 7 bases from V and 1 base from J, leaving 13 bases between. CDR3 nucleotide sequence: TGTGCCAGCACCATTAGGGGAGAGAACACTGAAGCTTTCTTT. It is translated as CASTIRGENTEAFF.

As for this clone: Within the sample, other DNA sequences also encode this same CDR3. This chain connects TRBV19 to TRBJ1-6; no definite D call. The germline gives CDR1 LNHDA, CDR2 SQIVND (reference sequence). The CDR3 is 13 amino acids. V lost 6 bases and J lost 4, with 7 bases in between. The CDR3 sequence: CASRSSYNSPLHF. In DNA, the CDR3 is TGTGCCAGTAGGAGTAGTTATAATTCACCCCTCCACTTT.

The chain joins TRBV3-1 (or the pseudogene TRBV3-2) to TRBJ1-5; 7 nucleotides match TRBD1. With 3 bases clipped from V and 0 bases from J, the junction kept 5 bases outside the gene matches. CDR3 length equals 16 residues. Germline CDR1 reads LGHDT; CDR2 reads YNNKEL (reference sequence). CDR3 DNA sequence: TGTGCCAGCAGCCATCACCAGGGGGGTAGCAATCAGCCCCAGCATTTT. Translating gives CASSHHQGGSNQPQHF.

Written as DNA, the CDR3 is TGCGCCAGCAGCCTGAAGACAGGGGGCCTTGAAAAACTGTTTTTT. Translating gives CASSLKTGGLEKLFF. The V gene is TRBV5-1, the J gene TRBJ1-4, with 10 bases identical to TRBD1. The CDR3 has 15 residues. Looked up from germline, CDR1 is SGHRS and CDR2 is YFSETQ. V shed 4 bases and J 7 bases; nucleotides not matched to a gene: 7.

The chain combines TRBV5-1 with TRBJ1-6; tentatively, D is TRBD1 (6 bases). V was clipped by 5 bases and J by 5 bases, with 11 bases between them. From germline, CDR1 is SGHRS and CDR2 YFSETQ. This CDR3 comprises 14 residues. The CDR3 sequence: CASRHREHNSPLHF. The CDR3 DNA reads TGCGCCAGCAGACACAGGGAGCATAATTCACCCCTCCACTTT.